This entry concerns a single T cell receptor (beta chain). The antigen remains unidentified. These data belong to a study of OX40 agonist ivuxolimab in advanced cancers. About the research overall: The mean age was roughly 60 years, ranging from 23 to 79, with 65% to 85% of participants male. Notes on the study in general: CD8+ T cells showed, on average, more clonal expansion than CD4+ cells.

V lost 4 bases and J lost 0; bases outside the gene matches: 6. The CDR3 has 15 amino acids. CDR1 SGHRS and CDR2 YFSETQ come from the germline V gene. TCRdb's table, derived via immunoSEQ multiplex PCR, lists solely in-frame clones and lacks some. The sample yields about 120,000 clones, roughly nine tenths seen once. The sequenced sample was CD4+ or CD8+ T cells sorted from blood, obtained in a trial of the OX40 agonist ivuxolimab. The TCR originated in an adult with an advanced solid tumor such as melanoma, head and neck, liver or kidney cancer. The chain has TRBV5-1 and TRBJ1-1, with 7 bases matching TRBD1. CDR3 in amino acids: CASSIKGQLNTEAFF. The CDR3 DNA is TGCGCCAGCAGCATAAAGGGACAGCTGAACACTGAAGCTTTCTTT.